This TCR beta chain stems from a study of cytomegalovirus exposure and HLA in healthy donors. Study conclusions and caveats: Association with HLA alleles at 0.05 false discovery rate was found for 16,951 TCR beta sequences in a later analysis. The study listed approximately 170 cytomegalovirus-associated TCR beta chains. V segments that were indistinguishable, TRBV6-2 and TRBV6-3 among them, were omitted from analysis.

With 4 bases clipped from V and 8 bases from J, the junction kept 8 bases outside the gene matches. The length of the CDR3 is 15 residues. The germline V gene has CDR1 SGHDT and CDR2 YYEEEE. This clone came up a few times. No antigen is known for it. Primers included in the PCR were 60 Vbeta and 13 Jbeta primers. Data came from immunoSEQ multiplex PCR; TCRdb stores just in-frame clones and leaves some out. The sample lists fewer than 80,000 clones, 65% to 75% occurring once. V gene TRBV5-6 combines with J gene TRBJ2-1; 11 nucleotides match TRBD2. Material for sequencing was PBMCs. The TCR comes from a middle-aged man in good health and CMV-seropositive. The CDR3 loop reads CASSLASGRTDEQFF. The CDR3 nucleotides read TGTGCCAGCAGCCTTGCTAGCGGGAGGACCGATGAGCAGTTCTTC.